Listed below are T cell receptor beta chains from one sample, sequenced in a study of chemoradiotherapy in HPV16-positive cancers. Clones were sequenced by immunoSEQ multiplex PCR, and TCRdb holds only the in-frame ones, with some missing. Of about 68,000 clones detected, about nine tenths appear once; the ten largest clones hold around 4.4%. The material was blood, obtained from a patient who underwent chemoradiotherapy. These receptors were obtained from a human donor with HPV-associated anogenital cancer. Each CDR3 is given with its conserved first and last residue. The D gene is left open where the match is weak.

v_gene	j_gene	len	d_gene	CDR3aa
TRBV27	TRBJ2-7	18	TRBD2	CASSIAGTSGPGSYEQYF
TRBV14	TRBJ1-2	18	TRBD1	CASSQEGLRAGGIYGYTF
TRBV15	TRBJ2-2	14	.	CATSRDGVGGELFF
TRBV19	TRBJ1-4	15	.	CASSLLAGANEKLFF
TRBV5-1	TRBJ2-5	15	.	CASSLYDRAGGTQYF
TRBV27	TRBJ2-3	14	TRBD1	CASSSGTGSATQYF
TRBV4-2	TRBJ2-5	15	.	CASSQEPAVGETQYF
TRBV30	TRBJ1-3	13	.	CAWSSGPGNTIYF
TRBV19	TRBJ2-7	13	TRBD1	CASSIAQGYEQYF
TRBV4-1	TRBJ2-7	15	.	CASSQSAGILVEQYF
TRBV2	TRBJ1-4	14	.	CASSEQTTNEKLFF
TRBV4-2	TRBJ2-5	13	.	CASSSPNQETQYF
TRBV5-1	TRBJ2-7	14	TRBD1	CASSLGQGVREQYF
TRBV5-1	TRBJ2-1	17	TRBD2	CASSPGASGSFYNEQFF
TRBV11-3	TRBJ2-3	14	TRBD1	CASSPRTGADTQYF
TRBV7-2	TRBJ2-7	17	TRBD2	CASSLAPVYTSAYEQYF
TRBV5-1	TRBJ1-6	15	TRBD1	CASSSNDRGHSPLHF
TRBV5-4	TRBJ2-3	15	.	CASSLGGDPSDTQYF
TRBV30	TRBJ2-3	18	TRBD2	CAWSAGTSGSSWTDTQYF
TRBV20-1	TRBJ2-3	11	.	CGTGRLDTQYF